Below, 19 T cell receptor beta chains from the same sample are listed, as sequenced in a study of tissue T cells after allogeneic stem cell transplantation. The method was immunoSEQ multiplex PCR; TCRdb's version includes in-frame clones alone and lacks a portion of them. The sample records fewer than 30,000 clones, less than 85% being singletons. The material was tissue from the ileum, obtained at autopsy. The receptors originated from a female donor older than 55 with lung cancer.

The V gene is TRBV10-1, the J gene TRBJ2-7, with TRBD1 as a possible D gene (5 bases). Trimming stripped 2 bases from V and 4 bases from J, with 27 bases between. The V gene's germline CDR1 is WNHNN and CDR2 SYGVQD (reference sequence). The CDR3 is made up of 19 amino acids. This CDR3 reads CASSEPPFFTGSHRYEQYF. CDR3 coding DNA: TGCGCCAGCAGTGAGCCTCCATTTTTTACAGGATCTCATCGATACGAGCAGTACTTC.

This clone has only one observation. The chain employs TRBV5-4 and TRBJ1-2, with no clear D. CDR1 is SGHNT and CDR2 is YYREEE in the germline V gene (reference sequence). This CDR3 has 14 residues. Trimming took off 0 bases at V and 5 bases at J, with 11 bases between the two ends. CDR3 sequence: CASSLASGDYGYTF. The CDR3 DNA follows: TGTGCCAGCAGCTTGGCCAGTGGAGATTATGGCTACACCTTC.

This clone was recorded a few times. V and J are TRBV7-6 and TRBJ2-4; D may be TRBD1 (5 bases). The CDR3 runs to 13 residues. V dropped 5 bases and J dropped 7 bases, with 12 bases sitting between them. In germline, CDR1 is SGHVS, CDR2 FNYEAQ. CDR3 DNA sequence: TGTGCCAGCAGCCCAGGGCCCGGGAACATTCAGTACTTC. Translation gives CASSPGPGNIQYF.

The CDR3 loop reads CASSLYNSPLHF. The CDR3 coding sequence is TGTGCCAGCAGCTTATATAATTCACCCCTCCACTTT. The chain employs TRBV7-3 and TRBJ1-6, with D unresolved. Trimming pared 2 bases from V and 4 bases from J, leaving 0 bases between. Per germline, CDR1 SGHTA and CDR2 FQGTGA. This CDR3 is 12 amino acids long.

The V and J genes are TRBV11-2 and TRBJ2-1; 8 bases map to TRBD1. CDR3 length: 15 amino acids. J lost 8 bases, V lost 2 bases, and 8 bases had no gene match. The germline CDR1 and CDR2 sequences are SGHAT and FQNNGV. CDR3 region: CASSLQQGAMDEQFF. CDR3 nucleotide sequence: TGTGCCAGCAGCTTACAGCAGGGGGCTATGGATGAGCAGTTCTTC.

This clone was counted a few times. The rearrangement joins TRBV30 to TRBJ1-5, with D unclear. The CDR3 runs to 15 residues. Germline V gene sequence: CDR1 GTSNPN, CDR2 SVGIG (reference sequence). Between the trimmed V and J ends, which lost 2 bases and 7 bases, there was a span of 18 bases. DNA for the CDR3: TGTGCCTGGAGTCTGACCACTCGACTATTCCAGCCCCAGCATTTT. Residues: CAWSLTTRLFQPQHF.

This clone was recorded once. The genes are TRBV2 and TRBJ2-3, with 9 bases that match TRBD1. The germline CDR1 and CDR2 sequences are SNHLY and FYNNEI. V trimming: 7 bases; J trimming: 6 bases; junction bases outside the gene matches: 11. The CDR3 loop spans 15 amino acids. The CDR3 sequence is CASTPGTGSVDTQYF. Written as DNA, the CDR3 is TGTGCCAGCACCCCCGGGACAGGGAGCGTGGATACGCAGTATTTT.

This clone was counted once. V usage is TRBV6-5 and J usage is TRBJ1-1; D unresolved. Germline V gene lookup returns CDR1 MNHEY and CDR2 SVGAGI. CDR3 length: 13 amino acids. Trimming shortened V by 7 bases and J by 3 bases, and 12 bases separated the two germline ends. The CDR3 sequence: CASTISRDTEAFF. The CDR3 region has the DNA TGTGCCAGCACAATTAGCAGAGACACTGAAGCTTTCTTT.

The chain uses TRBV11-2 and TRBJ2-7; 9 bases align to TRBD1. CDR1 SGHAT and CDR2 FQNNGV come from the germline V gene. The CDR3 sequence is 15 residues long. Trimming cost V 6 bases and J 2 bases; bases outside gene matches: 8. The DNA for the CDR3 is TGTGCCAGCAGGCCACGGGGACAGGGCACCTACGAGCAGTACTTC. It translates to CASRPRGQGTYEQYF.

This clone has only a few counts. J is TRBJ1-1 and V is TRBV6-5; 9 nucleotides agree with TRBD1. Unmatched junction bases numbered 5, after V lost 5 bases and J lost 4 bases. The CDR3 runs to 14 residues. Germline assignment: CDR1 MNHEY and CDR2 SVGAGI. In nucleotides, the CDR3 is TGTGCCAGCAGTAGGGACAGGGCGAGCACTGAAGCTTTCTTT. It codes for CASSRDRASTEAFF.

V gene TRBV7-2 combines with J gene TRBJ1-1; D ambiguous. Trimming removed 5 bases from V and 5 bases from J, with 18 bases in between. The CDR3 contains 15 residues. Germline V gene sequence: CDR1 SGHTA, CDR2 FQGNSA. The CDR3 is CASSPRTGSGTEAFF. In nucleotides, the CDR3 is TGTGCCAGCAGCCCACGGACGGGGAGTGGGACTGAAGCTTTCTTT.

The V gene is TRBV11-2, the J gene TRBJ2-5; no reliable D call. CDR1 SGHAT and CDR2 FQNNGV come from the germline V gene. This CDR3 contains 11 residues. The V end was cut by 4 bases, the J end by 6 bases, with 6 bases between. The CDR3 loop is CASSYGQTQYF. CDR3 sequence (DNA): TGTGCCAGCAGCTACGGGCAGACCCAGTACTTC.

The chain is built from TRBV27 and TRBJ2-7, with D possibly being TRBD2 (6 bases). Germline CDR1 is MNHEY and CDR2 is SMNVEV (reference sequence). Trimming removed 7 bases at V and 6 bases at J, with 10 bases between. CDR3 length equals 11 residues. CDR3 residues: CASTNSGEQYF. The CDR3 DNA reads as TGTGCCAGCACCAATAGCGGCGAGCAGTACTTC.

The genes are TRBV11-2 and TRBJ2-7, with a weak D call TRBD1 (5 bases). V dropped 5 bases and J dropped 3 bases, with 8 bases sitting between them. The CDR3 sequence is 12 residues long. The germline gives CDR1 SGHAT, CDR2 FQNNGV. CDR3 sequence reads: CASSHDSYEQYF. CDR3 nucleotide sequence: TGTGCCAGCAGCCACGACAGCTACGAGCAGTACTTC.

The CDR3 DNA sequence: TGTGCCAGCAGCTTGGTCGCGGGAGGTGTGGATACGCAGTATTTT. Translation: CASSLVAGGVDTQYF. This rearrangement joins TRBV5-5 to TRBJ2-3, with TRBD2 matching 8 bases. The CDR3 extends over 15 amino acids. Germline CDR1 reads SGHKS; CDR2 reads YYEKEE (reference sequence). J was trimmed by 6 bases and V by 0 bases; bases with no gene match: 6.

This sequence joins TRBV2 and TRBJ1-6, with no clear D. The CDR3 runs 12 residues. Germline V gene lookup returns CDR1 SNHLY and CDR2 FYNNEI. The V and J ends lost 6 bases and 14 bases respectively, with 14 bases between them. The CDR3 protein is CASRTGSSALHF. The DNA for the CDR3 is TGTGCCAGCAGGACGGGAAGTTCCGCCCTCCACTTT.

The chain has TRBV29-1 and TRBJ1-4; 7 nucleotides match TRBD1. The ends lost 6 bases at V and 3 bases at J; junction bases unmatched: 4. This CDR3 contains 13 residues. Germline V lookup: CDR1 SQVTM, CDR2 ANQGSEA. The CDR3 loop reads CSVGGTANEKLFF. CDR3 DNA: TGCAGCGTGGGGGGGACAGCTAATGAAAAACTGTTTTTT.

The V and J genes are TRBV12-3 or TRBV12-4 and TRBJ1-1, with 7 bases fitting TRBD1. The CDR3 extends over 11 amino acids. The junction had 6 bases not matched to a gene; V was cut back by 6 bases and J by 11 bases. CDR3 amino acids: CASRYRGGAFF. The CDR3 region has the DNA TGTGCCAGCAGATACAGGGGAGGCGCTTTCTTT.

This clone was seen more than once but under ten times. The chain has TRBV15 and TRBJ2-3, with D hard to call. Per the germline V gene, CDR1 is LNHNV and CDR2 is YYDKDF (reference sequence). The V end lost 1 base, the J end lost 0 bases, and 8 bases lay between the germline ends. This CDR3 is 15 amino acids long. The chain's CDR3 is CATSRVGGSTDTQYF. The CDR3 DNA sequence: TGTGCCACCAGCAGAGTGGGCGGAAGCACAGATACGCAGTATTTT.